This T cell receptor beta chain is drawn from a study of cytomegalovirus exposure and HLA in healthy donors. Study outcomes and limitations: TCR beta V- and J-gene trimming, according to a later analysis, was linked to a missense DCLRE1C variant.

Remarks on this clone: Its antigen is unidentified.

PCR was performed using 60 Vbeta and 13 Jbeta primers. Only in-frame clones appear in the TCRdb table, and some are missing; sequencing was by immunoSEQ multiplex PCR. The table has 70,000 or so clones, about 74% seen once. Deletions cut 7 bases from V and 2 bases from J, with 12 bases between. Germline V gene data show CDR1 as GTSNPN and CDR2 as SVGIG (reference sequence). The CDR3 sequence is 13 residues long. The sample consisted of PBMCs. The chain is built from TRBV30 and TRBJ1-3, with D perhaps matching TRBD1 (6 bases). This TCR was recovered from a woman aged 55 to 70 in good health and CMV-seropositive. In nucleotides, the CDR3 is TGTGCCTTAACAGGGAACACTGGAAACACCATATATTTT. Its protein is CALTGNTGNTIYF. Together with reference TRBV30 and TRBJ1-3, the CDR3 gives the full variable domain: SQTIHQWPATLVQPVGSPLSLECTVEGTSNPNLYWYRQAAGRGLQLLFYSVGIGQISSEVPQNLSASRPQDRQFILSSKKLLLSDSGFYLCALTGNTGNTIYFGEGSWLTVV.